This paragraph reports one T cell receptor beta chain. Antigen unknown. Each sample gave at least 6.5 million isolated PBMCs. A second PCR of 7 to 11 cycles used a sample-barcoded 5' primer and a J-beta primer mix. Every cDNA molecule carried a tag from a template-switch adaptor bearing 12 random nucleotides. MiXCR, applied by TCRdb to the 5' RACE reads, yields one record per CDR3 protein. The sample records approximately 1,100,000 distinct CDR3 sequences, 35% to 50% being singletons. The record originates from a study of blood T cells in healthy people across ages. Whole-study results and caveats: Aged donors had fewer naive CD4+ cells and lower diversity than long-lived donors.

The specimen was blood. The source is a woman in her fifties or sixties in good health.

The CDR3 protein is CASSELVAKNIQYF. In nucleotides, the CDR3 is TGTGCCAGCAGTGAACTGGTAGCCAAAAACATTCAGTACTTC. The chain employs TRBV6-1 and TRBJ2-4; D call uncertain. This CDR3 contains 14 residues. V lost 2 bases and J lost 0, with 5 bases in between. The V gene's germline CDR1 is MNHNS and CDR2 SASEGT.